This record covers a single T cell receptor beta chain. This sample was taken from a study of cytomegalovirus exposure and HLA in healthy donors. Germline CDR1 SGHTA, CDR2 FQGNSA. This CDR3 region has 17 residues. The V end was cut by 1 base, the J end by 0 bases, with 12 bases between. It was with 60 Vbeta and 13 Jbeta primers that the PCR ran. Assay used: immunoSEQ multiplex PCR; TCRdb lists only in-frame clones, some missing. The repertoire holds roughly 150,000 clones, with almost 75% as singletons. Material: PBMCs. V and J are TRBV7-2 and TRBJ1-4, with D maybe TRBD1 (5 bases). The receptor was derived from a woman under 30 in good health and CMV-seropositive. CDR3 region: CASSLGIRGTTNEKLFF. The CDR3, as DNA: TGTGCCAGCAGCTTAGGTATCCGGGGGACAACTAATGAAAAACTGTTTTTT.